This entry features one T cell receptor beta chain sequence. Its antigen remains unknown. The germline CDR1 and CDR2 sequences are SGHNT and YENEEA. The CDR3 covers 18 residues. The J segment lost 1 base and the V segment lost 1 base, leaving 11 bases of the junction unmatched. The assay was immunoSEQ multiplex PCR, and TCRdb's table has in-frame clones only and misses some. The sample consists of about 8,700 clones, approximately 96% of them appearing once. The sample belongs to a study of T cell clonotyping in hematopoietic cell transplantation. General study findings and limits: CD4 and CD8 repertoire contributions could not be separated without sorting. Recipient TCR diversity dropped after transplant; expanded clonotypes rose from day 30 to 180. Few recipient clonotypes overlapped donors; over 97% were de novo at given depth. Higher Inverse Simpson Index values in graft donor and pretransplant recipient predicted broader posttransplant TCR diversity.

The chain has TRBV11-3 and TRBJ2-5; 8 bases align to TRBD2. Here the sequenced sample was peripheral blood mononuclear cells, taken 100 days after allogeneic stem cell transplant. This receptor was identified in a male patient between 60 and 69 years old who had an allogeneic stem cell transplant from a related donor, so the T cells may come from the graft donor. Some clones in this sample may be carry-over from other donors' samples. CDR3: CASSLGTSSSGVQETQYF. The DNA of the CDR3 is TGTGCCAGCAGCTTAGGGACTAGCTCATCGGGGGTCCAAGAGACCCAGTACTTC.